One sample yielded the 28 T cell receptor beta chains listed below, sequenced in a study of T cells after yellow fever vaccination. TCRdb re-called the 5' RACE reads with MiXCR, one entry per CDR3 protein. The sample contains about 320,000 distinct CDR3 sequences, approximately 4% of which appear only once. The source was PBMCs, collected 15 days after the yellow fever booster vaccination. These receptors were collected from a young man who received the YFV17D yellow fever vaccine.

The rearrangement uses TRBV12-3 or TRBV12-4 and TRBJ2-2; D is possibly TRBD1 (5 bases). The V end lost 7 bases, the J end lost 6 bases, and 18 bases lay between the germline ends. This CDR3 region has 15 residues. Here the CDR3 DNA reads TGTGCCAGCACCAAACCCAGGGAAACGTCCGGGGAGCTGTTTTTT. Amino acid sequence: CASTKPRETSGELFF.

The table lists this clonotype with many counts. J is TRBJ2-2 and V is TRBV5-1; possibly TRBD2 for D (6 bases). The CDR3 totals 13 residues. The V end was cut by 3 bases, the J end by 4 bases, with 7 bases between. Germline CDR1 is SGHRS and CDR2 is YFSETQ. CDR3 residues: CASSSTSTGELFF. CDR3 in DNA: TGCGCCAGCAGCTCGACTAGCACCGGGGAGCTGTTTTTT. Full variable domain (rest looked up from reference TRBV5-1 and TRBJ2-2): KAGVTQTPRYLIKTRGQQVTLSCSPISGHRSVSWYQQTPGQGLQFLFEYFSETQRNKGNFPGRFSGRQFSNSRSEMNVSTLELGDSALYLCASSSTSTGELFFGEGSRLTVL.

The rearrangement links TRBV12-3 or TRBV12-4 to TRBJ2-7; 9 positions match TRBD1. The CDR3 totals 13 residues. J was trimmed by 6 bases and V by 6 bases; bases with no gene match: 6. CDR3 residues: CASRPTGGAEQYV. The CDR3 DNA is TGTGCCAGCAGACCGACAGGGGGAGCCGAGCAGTACGTC.

Many counts were recorded for this clonotype. V gene TRBV12-3 or TRBV12-4 combines with J gene TRBJ1-1; unclear D gene. This CDR3 region has 13 residues. With 5 bases removed from V and 5 bases from J, the gap between germline ends came to 12 bases. CDR3: CASSPNRHTEAFF. The CDR3 DNA reads as TGTGCCAGCAGTCCCAATCGGCATACTGAAGCTTTCTTT.

In its sample, this clonotype was seen many times. No DNA is shown, since the ends of the CDR3 on it are uncertain; the CDR3 is the one TCRdb lists. V is TRBV6-2 or TRBV6-3 and J is TRBJ2-3; the D call of TRBD1 is as the table states it, not checked on the DNA. CDR1 is MNHEY, CDR2 SVGEGT, per germline. The CDR3 is 15 residues long, counting both termini. The CDR3: CASSYFGAGTDTQYF.

The V call is TRBV11-1, the J call TRBJ1-1, with D perhaps TRBD1 (6 bases). Germline V gene lookup returns CDR1 SGHAT and CDR2 FQDESV (reference sequence). The CDR3 is 14 residues long. Trimming pared 5 bases from V and 4 bases from J, leaving 14 bases between. The CDR3: CASSRQVVGTEAFF. The DNA of the CDR3 is TGTGCCAGCAGCAGACAGGTTGTGGGCACTGAAGCTTTCTTT.

This clonotype was recorded at least ten times. The chain couples TRBV7-6 to TRBJ1-5; possible D gene TRBD1, 5 bases. The CDR3 has 17 amino acids. Trimming took off 6 bases at V and 1 base at J, with 19 bases between the two ends. Germline V gene data show CDR1 as SGHVS and CDR2 as FNYEAQ. Written as DNA, the CDR3 is TGTGCCAGCAGTCGCACCGCCGGGACCCTCAGCAATCAGCCCCAGCATTTT. This sequence encodes CASSRTAGTLSNQPQHF.

This clonotype came up many times. This chain links TRBV27 with TRBJ1-2, with no clear D. Germline assignment: CDR1 MNHEY and CDR2 SMNVEV (reference sequence). There are 14 residues in the CDR3. V was trimmed by 3 bases and J by 8 bases, leaving 16 bases between them. CDR3 residues: CASSFAPGDEGYTF. The CDR3 DNA follows: TGTGCCAGCAGTTTCGCCCCCGGCGATGAGGGCTACACCTTC.

Ten or more counts support this clonotype. The V gene is TRBV5-1, the J gene TRBJ2-7, with D unclear. V shed 4 bases and J shed 0 bases, with 8 bases lying between them. The CDR3 is made up of 13 amino acids. CDR1 is SGHRS and CDR2 is YFSETQ in the germline V gene. CDR3 protein: CASSPDNSYEQYV. Written as DNA, the CDR3 is TGCGCCAGCAGCCCTGACAACTCCTACGAGCAGTACGTC.

This clonotype has at least ten counts. The chain couples TRBV9 to TRBJ1-1; D is undetermined. V was clipped by 3 bases and J by 7 bases, with 16 bases between them. CDR3 length: 14 amino acids. Germline CDR1 and CDR2: SGDLS and YYNGEE. The chain's CDR3 is CASSAVPGLGEAFF. DNA of the CDR3: TGTGCCAGCAGCGCGGTCCCGGGATTGGGTGAAGCTTTCTTT.

This clonotype was observed a few times. The gene calls are TRBV5-1 and TRBJ2-7; the match to TRBD1 covers 7 bases. CDR3 length equals 14 residues. The J segment lost 2 bases and the V segment lost 3 bases, leaving 5 bases of the junction unmatched. Germline CDR1 reads SGHRS; CDR2 reads YFSETQ. As DNA, the CDR3 is TGCGCCAGCAGCTGGCCCCAGGGGGCCTACGAGCAGTACTTC. It specifies CASSWPQGAYEQYF.

At least ten counts were recorded for this clonotype. This chain links TRBV12-5 with TRBJ2-1; no definite D call. Germline lookup yields CDR1 LGHNT and CDR2 FRNRAP. This CDR3 contains 14 residues. The V end was cut by 1 base, the J end by 3 bases, with 7 bases between. The DNA for the CDR3 is TGTGCTAGTGGTTTGGACTGGAGCTACAATGAGCAGTTCTTC. Its translation is CASGLDWSYNEQFF.

The table lists this clonotype with many counts. The rearrangement joins TRBV4-1 to TRBJ2-3; D may be TRBD2 (6 bases). The germline V gene has CDR1 MGHRA and CDR2 YSYEKL. This CDR3 is 14 amino acids long. Trimming took off 2 bases at V and 4 bases at J, with 10 bases between the two ends. The CDR3 sequence is CASSQRGGADTQYF. The DNA for the CDR3 is TGCGCCAGCAGCCAACGGGGAGGCGCAGATACGCAGTATTTT.

This chain joins TRBV29-1 and TRBJ1-5; D unresolved. Looked up from germline, CDR1 is SQVTM and CDR2 is ANQGSEA. V dropped 5 bases and J dropped 3 bases, with 20 bases sitting between them. CDR3 length equals 16 residues. CDR3 sequence reads: CSVLLEAGALNQPQHF. For the CDR3, the DNA is TGCAGCGTTCTTCTAGAAGCGGGTGCCCTCAATCAGCCCCAGCATTTT. Combining the CDR3 with reference TRBV29-1 and TRBJ1-5 gives the whole variable domain SAVISQKPSRDICQRGTSLTIQCQVDSQVTMMFWYRQQPGQSLTLIATANQGSEATYESGFVIDKFPISRPNLTFSTLTVSNMSPEDSSIYLCSVLLEAGALNQPQHFGDGTRLSIL.

This clonotype was detected ten times or more. V usage is TRBV4-1 and J usage is TRBJ2-1; 8 nucleotides align to TRBD2. The V and J ends lost 5 bases and 12 bases, in that order; junction bases with no gene match: 12. Germline CDR1 MGHRA, CDR2 YSYEKL. CDR3 length equals 14 residues. This CDR3 is CASSSWTSSIGQFF. The DNA of the CDR3 is TGCGCCAGCAGCTCCTGGACTAGCTCCATCGGGCAGTTCTTC.

This clonotype has a handful of counts. The chain recombines TRBV7-9 with TRBJ1-1; D gene uncertain. The V gene lost 7 bases and the J gene lost 7 bases, with 16 bases spanning the gap. Germline V CDR1 and CDR2: SEHNR, FQNEAQ (reference sequence). The CDR3 extends over 13 amino acids. CDR3 loop: CASNIRASDEAFF. Here the CDR3 DNA reads TGTGCCAGCAACATAAGGGCCTCGGATGAAGCTTTCTTT.

This clonotype was found a few times. The chain employs TRBV28 and TRBJ2-7; TRBD2 might be the D (6 bases). Trimming cost V 7 bases and J 4 bases, with 14 bases left between them. This CDR3 spans 13 amino acids. The germline V gene encodes CDR1 MDHEN and CDR2 SYDVKM. The chain's CDR3 is CASTLSGRYEQYV. DNA of the CDR3: TGTGCCAGCACGCTGTCAGGGAGGTACGAGCAGTACGTC.

This clonotype was found many times. This chain links TRBV12-3 or TRBV12-4 with TRBJ1-5; a possible D gene is TRBD1 (5 bases). Trimming removed 4 bases from V and 1 base from J, with 17 bases in between. The CDR3 contains 17 residues. CDR3: CASSSARQGSSNQPQHF. In nucleotides, the CDR3 is TGTGCCAGCAGTTCCGCACGTCAGGGCTCGAGCAATCAGCCCCAGCATTTT.

This clonotype was detected ten times or more. The rearrangement uses TRBV6-5 and TRBJ2-7, with D maybe TRBD2 (5 bases). V was shortened by 7 bases and J by 3 bases, with 7 bases between the two germline ends. Germline loops: CDR1 MNHEY, CDR2 SVGAGI. The CDR3 covers 11 residues. In DNA form, the CDR3 reads TGTGCCAGCAACGAGGGCTACGAGCAGTACTTC. Amino acid sequence: CASNEGYEQYF.

The V call is TRBV5-1, the J call TRBJ1-4; no firm D call. CDR1 and CDR2 from the germline V gene are SGHRS and YFSETQ. V gave up 4 bases and J gave up 0 bases, with 10 bases separating them. This CDR3 is built from 15 residues. In nucleotides, the CDR3 is TGCGCCAGCAGCCCCACAGATGCAACTAATGAAAAACTGTTTTTT. It yields the protein CASSPTDATNEKLFF.

This clonotype was counted at least ten times. The V and J genes are TRBV7-2 and TRBJ2-3; 8 nucleotides line up with TRBD1. With V trimmed by 5 bases and J by 6 bases, 4 bases remained unmatched. CDR3 length: 13 amino acids. Germline loops: CDR1 SGHTA, CDR2 FQGNSA. This chain's CDR3 is CASSPQGADTQYF. The CDR3, as DNA: TGTGCCAGCAGCCCCCAGGGGGCGGATACGCAGTATTTT.

This chain uses TRBV20-1 with TRBJ1-2; 9 bases match TRBD1. Trimming at V came to 6 bases and at J to 3 bases, leaving 2 bases not matched to a gene. The germline gives CDR1 DFQATT, CDR2 SNEGSKA (reference sequence). The CDR3 consists of 12 residues. The CDR3: CSADRGYYGYTF. CDR3 nucleotides: TGCAGTGCGGACAGGGGTTACTATGGCTACACCTTC.

V gene TRBV12-3 or TRBV12-4 combines with J gene TRBJ2-2; D may be TRBD1 (7 bases). V lost 7 bases and J 9 bases, leaving 18 bases between the germline ends. This CDR3 comprises 14 residues. The CDR3 DNA sequence: TGTGCCAGCATTACCGGACAGGAGGGCCGGGAGCTGTTTTTT. Translation: CASITGQEGRELFF.

The J gene is TRBJ1-4, the V gene TRBV4-1; 9 bases agree with TRBD1. The CDR3 has 15 amino acids. Trimming cost V 4 bases and J 4 bases; bases outside gene matches: 4. Germline loops: CDR1 MGHRA, CDR2 YSYEKL. The CDR3 loop is CASSPRTGVNEKLFF. CDR3 bases: TGCGCCAGCAGCCCCCGGACAGGGGTTAATGAAAAACTGTTTTTT.

This clonotype was seen repeatedly, ten times or more. A junction end diverges from the germline sequence, so it may reflect a read error. V gene TRBV18 combines with J gene TRBJ1-1, with D possibly TRBD1 on 6 matching bases. CDR3 size: 14 residues. Germline values: CDR1 KGHSH, CDR2 LQKENI. CDR3 sequence: CASSPTARDTEAFF. The CDR3 DNA follows: TGTGCCAGCTCACCAACGGCGCGGGACACAGAAGCTTTCTTT.

There are many counts of this clonotype. V gene TRBV7-9 combines with J gene TRBJ2-1; 11 bases agree with TRBD2. V dropped 5 bases and J dropped 10; count of bases not matched to a gene: 10. Germline V gene data show CDR1 as SEHNR and CDR2 as FQNEAQ (reference sequence). The CDR3 has 15 amino acids. The chain's CDR3 is CASSQTSGGPKEQFF. DNA of the CDR3: TGTGCCAGCAGCCAAACTAGCGGGGGCCCAAAGGAGCAGTTCTTC.

The chain is built from TRBV7-2 and TRBJ1-1; the D gene is possibly TRBD1 (5 bases). V gave up 5 bases and J gave up 4 bases, with 11 bases separating them. The CDR3 covers 13 residues. Germline CDR1 and CDR2: SGHTA and FQGNSA. The CDR3 bases are TGTGCCAGCAGCCCCGGAGGGGTCACTGAAGCTTTCTTT. Its protein product is CASSPGGVTEAFF.

This clonotype has a count of ten or more. V is TRBV15 and J is TRBJ2-2; a weak D match, TRBD1 (5 bases). The length of the CDR3 is 17 residues. The V gene lost 0 bases and the J gene lost 0 bases, with 11 bases spanning the gap. Germline values: CDR1 LNHNV, CDR2 YYDKDF (reference sequence). The CDR3 DNA reads TGTGCCACCAGCAGAGATAGGGGCGGCTCGAACACCGGGGAGCTGTTTTTT. Protein product: CATSRDRGGSNTGELFF. The full variable domain, completed using reference TRBV15 and TRBJ2-2, is DAMVIQNPRYQVTQFGKPVTLSCSQTLNHNVMYWYQQKSSQAPKLLFHYYDKDFNNEADTPDNFQSRRPNTSFCFLDIRSPGLGDTAMYLCATSRDRGGSNTGELFFGEGSRLTVL.